Shown below are 28 T cell receptor beta chains from a single sample sequenced in a study of cytomegalovirus exposure and HLA in healthy donors. The PCR was carried out with 60 Vbeta primers and 13 Jbeta primers. Assay: immunoSEQ multiplex PCR; the TCRdb copy retains only in-frame clones and omits some. The sample lists 150,000 to 250,000 clones, roughly 85% occurring once. Input material: PBMCs. These receptors originate from a woman in her forties or fifties in good health and CMV-seronegative.

V usage is TRBV2 and J usage is TRBJ1-1, with D unresolved. Trimming removed 3 bases at V and 1 base at J, with 9 bases between. CDR3 size: 14 residues. The V gene's germline CDR1 is SNHLY and CDR2 FYNNEI. In DNA, the CDR3 is TGTGCCAGCAGTGAGAGTAGCTGGAACACTGAAGCTTTCTTT. This translates into CASSESSWNTEAFF.

This chain uses TRBV11-2 with TRBJ2-3; the D gene is possibly TRBD1 (5 bases). Germline CDR1 and CDR2: SGHAT and FQNNGV. The CDR3 has 12 amino acids. The V end was cut by 9 bases, the J end by 1 base, with 8 bases between. The CDR3 is CASQGGTDTQYF. CDR3 in DNA: TGTGCCAGTCAGGGTGGCACAGATACGCAGTATTTT.

The chain has TRBV7-9 and TRBJ2-5, with 9 bases identical to TRBD2. Germline V lookup: CDR1 SEHNR, CDR2 FQNEAQ (reference sequence). There are 16 residues in the CDR3. V lost 5 bases to trimming and J lost 3 bases; unmatched junction nucleotides: 10. The CDR3 DNA reads TGTGCCAGCAGCCGATTGCGACTAGCGGAAAAAGAGACCCAGTACTTC. Amino acids: CASSRLRLAEKETQYF.

The chain recombines TRBV5-1 with TRBJ2-7; 9 bases match TRBD1. The J segment lost 6 bases and the V segment lost 3 bases, leaving 4 bases of the junction unmatched. This CDR3 is built from 13 residues. The V gene's germline CDR1 is SGHRS and CDR2 YFSETQ. The CDR3 DNA is TGCGCCAGCAGCTCGGACAGGGGCGGCGAGCAGTACTTC. Translation gives CASSSDRGGEQYF. Together with reference TRBV5-1 and TRBJ2-7, the CDR3 gives the full variable domain: KAGVTQTPRYLIKTRGQQVTLSCSPISGHRSVSWYQQTPGQGLQFLFEYFSETQRNKGNFPGRFSGRQFSNSRSEMNVSTLELGDSALYLCASSSDRGGEQYFGPGTRLTVT.

This chain joins TRBV28 and TRBJ2-5, with TRBD2 as a possible D gene (5 bases). V was pared by 5 bases and J by 7 bases, with 20 bases between. This CDR3 is 15 amino acids long. Per the germline V gene, CDR1 is MDHEN and CDR2 is SYDVKM. CDR3 bases: TGTGCCAGCAGTCTTCGAAGCGGAAGGGTGGGGACCCAGTACTTC. This gives the protein CASSLRSGRVGTQYF. The entire variable domain, with the rest obtained from reference TRBV28 and TRBJ2-5, is as follows: DVKVTQSSRYLVKRTGEKVFLECVQDMDHENMFWYRQDPGLGLRLIYFSYDVKMKEKGDIPEGYSVSREKKERFSLILESASTNQTSMYLCASSLRSGRVGTQYFGPGTRLLVL.

The chain has TRBV7-9 and TRBJ2-3; possible D gene TRBD2, 6 bases. Germline V CDR1 and CDR2: SEHNR, FQNEAQ (reference sequence). Trimming removed 5 bases from V and 5 bases from J, with 17 bases in between. CDR3 length: 15 amino acids. Here the CDR3 DNA reads TGTGCCAGCAGCCCGGGACTGGGGGGAGGAGATACGCAGTATTTT. Protein product: CASSPGLGGGDTQYF.

The chain couples TRBV18 to TRBJ2-7; 7 bases match TRBD2. Trimming took 6 bases from V and 5 from J; bases not matched to a gene: 10. There are 14 residues in the CDR3. In germline, CDR1 is KGHSH, CDR2 LQKENI. The CDR3 protein is CASSTGEGPHEQYF. CDR3 nucleotide sequence: TGTGCCAGCTCCACCGGGGAGGGGCCCCACGAGCAGTACTTC.

J is TRBJ1-3 and V is TRBV6-6; 7 nucleotides align to TRBD1. From germline, CDR1 is MNHNY and CDR2 SVGAGI (reference sequence). The junction had 8 bases not matched to a gene; V was cut back by 4 bases and J by 2 bases. The CDR3 has 16 residues. CDR3 region: CASSSRLQGPGNTIYF. DNA of the CDR3: TGTGCCAGCAGTTCCAGATTACAGGGGCCTGGAAACACCATATATTTT.

The chain combines TRBV6-1 with TRBJ2-7, with D perhaps matching TRBD2 (6 bases). The CDR3 length is 15 residues. V lost 6 bases and J 9 bases, leaving 24 bases between the germline ends. Germline V gene data show CDR1 as MNHNS and CDR2 as SASEGT. The CDR3 region has the DNA TGTGCCAGCAGGGGAGGAGGGAGCACCCTTTTTGGGCAGTACTTC. Its protein is CASRGGGSTLFGQYF.

This clone was counted a single time. The J gene is TRBJ2-7, the V gene TRBV2; no clear D. The V gene lost 0 bases and the J gene lost 3 bases, with 15 bases spanning the gap. Germline-derived CDR1 and CDR2 are SNHLY and FYNNEI. The CDR3 extends over 16 amino acids. The CDR3 reads CASSEALLGYYYEQYF. DNA of the CDR3: TGTGCCAGCAGTGAAGCGCTTCTCGGCTACTACTACGAGCAGTACTTC. The whole variable domain, remainder taken from reference TRBV2 and TRBJ2-7, is EPEVTQTPSHQVTQMGQEVILRCVPISNHLYFYWYRQILGQKVEFLVSFYNNEISEKSEIFDDQFSVERPDGSNFTLKIRSTKLEDSAMYFCASSEALLGYYYEQYFGPGTRLTVT.

The V gene is TRBV28, the J gene TRBJ1-2; D unclear. Germline CDR1 reads MDHEN; CDR2 reads SYDVKM. The CDR3 contains 11 residues. The V end was cut by 6 bases, the J end by 8 bases, with 10 bases between. The CDR3 DNA reads TGTGCCAGCAGGGACGAGGGCGGCTACACCTTC. Translation: CASRDEGGYTF.

This clone was detected a few times. V gene TRBV7-9 combines with J gene TRBJ2-7; 8 positions agree with TRBD2. The CDR3 has 16 residues. V gave up 5 bases and J gave up 3 bases; unmatched junction bases: 12. Germline V lookup: CDR1 SEHNR, CDR2 FQNEAQ (reference sequence). CDR3 DNA sequence: TGTGCCAGCAGCCCAACTCGGGAGGGACACAGCTACGAGCAGTACTTC. Translated: CASSPTREGHSYEQYF.

The chain uses TRBV2 and TRBJ2-1; 12 bases are shared with TRBD2. This CDR3 comprises 17 residues. Germline CDR1 reads SNHLY; CDR2 reads FYNNEI. The trim removed 1 base at V and 10 bases at J, leaving 11 bases unmatched. Here the CDR3 reads CASSEESSGRANGEQFF. The CDR3 DNA reads TGTGCCAGCAGTGAAGAGTCTAGCGGGAGGGCTAACGGGGAGCAGTTCTTC.

The chain employs TRBV28 and TRBJ2-7; the match to TRBD1 covers 7 bases. After removal of 5 bases from V and 3 bases from J, the junction contained 13 bases not matched to a gene. From germline, CDR1 is MDHEN and CDR2 SYDVKM. The CDR3 is 16 amino acids. The CDR3 nucleotides are TGTGCCAGCAGTCCATCACCTGGACAGGTTCTCTACGAGCAGTACTTC. Amino acids: CASSPSPGQVLYEQYF.

This clone was found once. The chain's CDR3 is CSVEESLGANVLTF. CDR3 nucleotide sequence: TGCAGCGTTGAAGAGAGCTTAGGGGCCAACGTCCTGACTTTC. The rearrangement links TRBV29-1 to TRBJ2-6, with D uncertain. V was pared by 0 bases and J by 4 bases, with 7 bases between. Germline assignment: CDR1 SQVTM and CDR2 ANQGSEA. This CDR3 has 14 amino acids.

The V and J genes are TRBV5-1 and TRBJ1-2; a possible D gene is TRBD1 (5 bases). This CDR3 is built from 15 residues. Germline-derived CDR1 and CDR2 are SGHRS and YFSETQ. The V end lost 2 bases, the J end lost 4 bases, and 15 bases lay between the germline ends. Written as DNA, the CDR3 is TGCGCCAGCAGCTTCGGGGAGGGGCCCTTCTATGGCTACACCTTC. Protein product: CASSFGEGPFYGYTF.

The chain uses TRBV5-6 and TRBJ2-2; possibly TRBD1 for D (6 bases). Trimming removed 4 bases from V and 6 bases from J, with 13 bases in between. Germline CDR1 SGHDT, CDR2 YYEEEE. This CDR3 is 14 amino acids long. The CDR3 loop is CASSVTGIAGELFF. The CDR3 DNA sequence: TGTGCCAGCAGCGTCACAGGGATCGCCGGGGAGCTGTTTTTT.

The chain recombines TRBV28 with TRBJ2-7; maybe TRBD1 (6 bases). Trimming pared 7 bases from V and 2 bases from J, leaving 12 bases between. CDR1 is MDHEN and CDR2 is SYDVKM in the germline V gene. This CDR3 has 13 residues. The CDR3, as DNA: TGTGCCAGCATCGCACAGGGCACCTACGAGCAGTACTTC. Encoded protein: CASIAQGTYEQYF.

The rearrangement joins TRBV5-6 to TRBJ2-1, with 9 bases matching TRBD1. Germline values: CDR1 SGHDT, CDR2 YYEEEE. The V gene end was trimmed by 3 bases and the J gene end by 7 bases; junction bases not matched to a gene: 5. The CDR3 is made up of 14 amino acids. CDR3 amino acids: CASSWGTGINEQFF. DNA of the CDR3: TGTGCCAGCAGCTGGGGGACAGGGATTAATGAGCAGTTCTTC. Combining the CDR3 with reference TRBV5-6 and TRBJ2-1 gives the whole variable domain DAGVTQSPTHLIKTRGQQVTLRCSPKSGHDTVSWYQQALGQGPQFIFQYYEEEERQRGNFPDRFSGHQFPNYSSELNVNALLLGDSALYLCASSWGTGINEQFFGPGTRLTVL.

This clone was detected only once. This chain connects TRBV7-6 to TRBJ2-7, with D tentatively TRBD1 (9 bases). V was shortened by 2 bases and J by 1 base, with 18 bases between the two germline ends. Germline loops: CDR1 SGHVS, CDR2 FNYEAQ. The CDR3 totals 17 residues. The CDR3 sequence: CASSLYPGGTGSYEQYF. The CDR3 DNA is TGTGCCAGCAGCTTATATCCGGGGGGGACAGGGTCCTACGAGCAGTACTTC.

The rearrangement links TRBV5-1 to TRBJ2-7, with TRBD2 matching over 8 bases. Germline CDR1 reads SGHRS; CDR2 reads YFSETQ. The CDR3 length is 15 residues. The junction had 6 bases not matched to a gene; V was cut back by 4 bases and J by 0 bases. CDR3 in amino acids: CASSPLAGSSYEQYF. CDR3 DNA: TGCGCCAGCAGCCCATTAGCGGGATCCTCCTACGAGCAGTACTTC.

CDR3 nucleotides: TGTGCCAGCAGTCCTCTCCTAGGACAGGGGAACACTGAAGCTTTCTTT. Translated: CASSPLLGQGNTEAFF. The chain has TRBV27 and TRBJ1-1; TRBD1 matches at 8 bases. After removal of 5 bases from V and 1 base from J, the junction contained 9 bases not matched to a gene. The CDR3 has 16 amino acids. In germline, CDR1 is MNHEY, CDR2 SMNVEV (reference sequence).

V usage is TRBV18 and J usage is TRBJ1-5; possibly TRBD1 for D (5 bases). Per the germline V gene, CDR1 is KGHSH and CDR2 is LQKENI. This CDR3 contains 14 residues. The V end was cut by 3 bases, the J end by 2 bases, with 8 bases between. As DNA, the CDR3 is TGTGCCAGCTCACCTGGACATGGCAATCAGCCCCAGCATTTT. This translates into CASSPGHGNQPQHF. Full variable domain (outside the CDR3, taken from reference TRBV18 and TRBJ1-5): NAGVMQNPRHLVRRRGQEARLRCSPMKGHSHVYWYRQLPEEGLKFMVYLQKENIIDESGMPKERFSAEFPKEGPSILRIQQVVRGDSAAYFCASSPGHGNQPQHFGDGTRLSIL.

This chain connects TRBV6-1 to TRBJ1-2; D is unclear. The V end lost 6 bases, the J end lost 0 bases, and 11 bases lay between the germline ends. Germline CDR1 reads MNHNS; CDR2 reads SASEGT. This CDR3 has 14 amino acids. The CDR3 here is CASRAGDANYGYTF. The DNA for the CDR3 is TGTGCCAGCAGGGCCGGGGATGCTAACTATGGCTACACCTTC.

The V call is TRBV5-1, the J call TRBJ1-1; 7 nucleotides line up with TRBD1. The germline gives CDR1 SGHRS, CDR2 YFSETQ. Losses at the gene ends were 0 bases for V and 11 bases for J; bases not matched to a gene: 10. CDR3 length: 14 amino acids. Here the CDR3 reads CASSLEGRGRMAFF. The CDR3 DNA is TGCGCCAGCAGCTTGGAGGGCAGGGGGAGGATGGCTTTCTTT.

The V gene is TRBV19, the J gene TRBJ1-4, with a tentative D call TRBD1 (5 bases). Trimming removed 8 bases at V and 2 bases at J, with 18 bases between. This CDR3 has 16 residues. CDR1 is LNHDA and CDR2 is SQIVND in the germline V gene (reference sequence). CDR3 DNA sequence: TGTGCCAGTTCGAGGGGACTCCTGGACACTAATGAAAAACTGTTTTTT. It encodes CASSRGLLDTNEKLFF.

The chain couples TRBV5-1 to TRBJ1-5; no clear D gene. The CDR3 has 15 residues. V was shortened by 1 base and J by 8 bases, with 16 bases between the two germline ends. In germline, CDR1 is SGHRS, CDR2 YFSETQ. The CDR3, as DNA: TGCGCCAGCAGCTTGTCCTTTAGTCCCGCGGAGCCCCAGCATTTT. Translation gives CASSLSFSPAEPQHF.

This sequence joins TRBV7-9 and TRBJ1-1; D remains unclear. CDR3 length: 12 residues. V was clipped by 5 bases and J by 8 bases, with 12 bases between them. Per germline, CDR1 SEHNR and CDR2 FQNEAQ (reference sequence). In DNA form, the CDR3 reads TGTGCCAGCAGCCCAGCGGGAGGGGAAGCTTTCTTT. It specifies CASSPAGGEAFF.